This T cell receptor beta chain was observed in a study of metastatic and nonmetastatic thyroid tumors. The CDR3 runs 12 residues. V dropped 7 bases and J dropped 13 bases, with 14 bases sitting between them. Germline-derived CDR1 and CDR2 are MDHEN and SYDVKM. Every patient underwent thyroid surgery untreated. TCRdb reprocessed the PCR reads using MiXCR. This table has 13,000 or so clones, approximately 31% appearing once. This clone is medium-sized by share. The TCR sequence derives from a male donor with papillary thyroid cancer or a benign thyroid nodule (not recorded which). Some clones in this sample may be carry-over from other donors' samples. The gene calls are TRBV28 and TRBJ1-6, with D perhaps TRBD1 (5 bases). Sequenced material: tumor tissue. The CDR3 coding sequence is TGTGCCAGCACCCTTCCTAGGGGTCCCCTCCACTTT. Protein: CASTLPRGPLHF. The full variable domain, its missing parts supplied by reference TRBV28 and TRBJ1-6, is DVKVTQSSRYLVKRTGEKVFLECVQDMDHENMFWYRQDPGLGLRLIYFSYDVKMKEKGDIPEGYSVSREKKERFSLILESASTNQTSMYLCASTLPRGPLHFGNGTRLTVT.